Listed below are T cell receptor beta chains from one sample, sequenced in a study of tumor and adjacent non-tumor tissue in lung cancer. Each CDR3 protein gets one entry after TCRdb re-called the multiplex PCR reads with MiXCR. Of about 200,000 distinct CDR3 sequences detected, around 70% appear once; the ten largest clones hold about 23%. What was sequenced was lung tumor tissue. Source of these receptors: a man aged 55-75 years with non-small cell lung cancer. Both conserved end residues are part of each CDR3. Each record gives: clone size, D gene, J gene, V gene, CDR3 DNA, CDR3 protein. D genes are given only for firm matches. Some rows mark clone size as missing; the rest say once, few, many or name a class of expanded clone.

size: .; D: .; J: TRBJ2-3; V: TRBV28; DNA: TGTGCCAGCAGTCAAGACAGGCCCGAAGATACGCAGTATTTT; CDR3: CASSQDRPEDTQYF
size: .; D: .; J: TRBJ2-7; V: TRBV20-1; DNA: TGCTGTGCTAGAGATGGTGGCAGGGAGTACGAACAGTACTTC; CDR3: CCARDGGREYEQYF
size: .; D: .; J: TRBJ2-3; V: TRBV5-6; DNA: TGTGCCAGCAGCTTTGGCTCGGGGGCTATCACAGATACGCAGTATTTT; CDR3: CASSFGSGAITDTQYF
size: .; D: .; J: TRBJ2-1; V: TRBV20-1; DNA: TGCAGTGCTAGTGATGGCGGAGGGGCTTCCAATGAGCAGTTCTTC; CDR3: CSASDGGGASNEQFF
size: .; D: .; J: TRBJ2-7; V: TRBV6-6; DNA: TGTGCCAGCAGTTATGAGGGGATGTACGAGCAGTACTTC; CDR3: CASSYEGMYEQYF
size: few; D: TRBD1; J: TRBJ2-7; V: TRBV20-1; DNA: TGCAGTGCTAGAGATCAGGGGGCCACTACTCACGAGCAGTACTTC; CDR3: CSARDQGATTHEQYF
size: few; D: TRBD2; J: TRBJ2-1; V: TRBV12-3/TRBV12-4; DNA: TGTGCCAGCAGTTTAGCTAGCGGGAGCAACAATGAGCAGTTCTTC; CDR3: CASSLASGSNNEQFF
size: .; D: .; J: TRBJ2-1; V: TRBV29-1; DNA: TGCAGCGTTAAGACCCCGAATCTGGCATATGAGCAGTTCTTC; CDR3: CSVKTPNLAYEQFF
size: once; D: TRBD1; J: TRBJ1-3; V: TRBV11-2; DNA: TGTGCCAAGAGCAAACAGGGGTCGAGCTCTGGAAACACCATATATTTT; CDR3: CAKSKQGSSSGNTIYF
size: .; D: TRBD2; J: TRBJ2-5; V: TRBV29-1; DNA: TGCAGCGTTCCGGGGACTAGCGGGGGAGCAGAGACCCAGTACTTC; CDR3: CSVPGTSGGAETQYF
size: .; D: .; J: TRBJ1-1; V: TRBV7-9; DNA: TGTGCCAGCAACAGACAAGCTGAAGCTTTCTTT; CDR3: CASNRQAEAFF
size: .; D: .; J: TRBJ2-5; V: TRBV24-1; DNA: TGTGCCACCAGTGAGGGGGCGGGGGTGACCCAGTACTTC; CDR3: CATSEGAGVTQYF
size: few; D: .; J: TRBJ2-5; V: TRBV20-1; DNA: TGTAGTACTAGAGCTCTAGGACAGCCGTACCAAGAGACCCAGTACTTC; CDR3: CSTRALGQPYQETQYF
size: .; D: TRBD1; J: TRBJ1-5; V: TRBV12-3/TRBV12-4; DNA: TGTGCCAGCAGTCCCCGACAGGGGCGCCAGCTCCAGCATTTT; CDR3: CASSPRQGRQLQHF
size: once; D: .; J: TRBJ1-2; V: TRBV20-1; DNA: TGCAGTGCTAGAGACTCCCGGACTTCGAATGACTACGCCTTC; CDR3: CSARDSRTSNDYAF
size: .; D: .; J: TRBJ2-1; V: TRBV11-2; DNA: TGTGCCTGCAGCTTACGAGGCGATAGCTCCTACAATGAGCGGTTCTTC; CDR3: CACSLRGDSSYNERFF
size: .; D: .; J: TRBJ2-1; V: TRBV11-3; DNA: TGTGCCAGCAGTCTAGATGGACTAACGGGCAATGAGCTGTTCTTC; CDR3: CASSLDGLTGNELFF
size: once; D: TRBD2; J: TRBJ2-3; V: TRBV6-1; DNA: TGTGCCAGCAGCCTGACTAGCGAGGGGGGGGATACGCAGTATTTT; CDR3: CASSLTSEGGDTQYF
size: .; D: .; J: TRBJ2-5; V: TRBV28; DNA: TGTGCCAGCAGTATAGAGGGGACCCAGTGCTTC; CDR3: CASSIEGTQCF
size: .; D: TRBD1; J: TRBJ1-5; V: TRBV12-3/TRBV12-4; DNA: TGTGCCAGGAGTTTCGGACAGGGGGCATCAAAGCCCCAGCATTTT; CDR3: CARSFGQGASKPQHF
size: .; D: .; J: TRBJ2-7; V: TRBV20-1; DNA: TGCAGTGCCTTAGGACAGAGGGCAACCCACGAGCAGTATTTC; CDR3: CSALGQRATHEQYF
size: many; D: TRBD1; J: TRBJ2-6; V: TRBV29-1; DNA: TGCAGCGTTGAAGTGGGGCTAAACAGGGGTTCGGATGGGGCCAACGTCCTGACTTTC; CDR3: CSVEVGLNRGSDGANVLTF
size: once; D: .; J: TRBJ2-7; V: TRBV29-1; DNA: TGCAGCGTTGAATTTGGGAACCGGGGCCCGGGCGATCAGTACTTC; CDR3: CSVEFGNRGPGDQYF
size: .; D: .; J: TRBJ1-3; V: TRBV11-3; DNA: TGTGTCAACAGCCATACTGGAAACACCATATATTTT; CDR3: CVNSHTGNTIYF
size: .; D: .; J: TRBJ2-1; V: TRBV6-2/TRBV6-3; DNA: TGTCCCAGCAGCCGCCGCGGGTACAGTGAGCAGTTCTTC; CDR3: CPSSRRGYSEQFF
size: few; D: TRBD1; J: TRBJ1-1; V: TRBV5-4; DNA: TGTGCCAGCAGCTTTCGAGGGGGCTTGTGGGTCACTGAAGCTTTCTTT; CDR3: CASSFRGGLWVTEAFF
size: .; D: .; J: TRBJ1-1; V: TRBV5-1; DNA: TGCGCCAGCAGCTCTCCCAAGACGGGGAACACTGAAGCTTTCTTT; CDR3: CASSSPKTGNTEAFF
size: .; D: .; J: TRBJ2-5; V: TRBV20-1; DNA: TGCAGTGCTAGAGGATGGGCCGAGGAGACCCAGTACTTC; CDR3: CSARGWAEETQYF
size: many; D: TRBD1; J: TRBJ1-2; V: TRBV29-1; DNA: TGCAGCGTGACAGGGCGGAAATCCTCCGAACTAAACTATGGCTACACCTTC; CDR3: CSVTGRKSSELNYGYTF
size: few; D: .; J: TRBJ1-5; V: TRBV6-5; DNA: TGTGCCAGCAGCTTACAGGAGAATCAGCCCCAGCATTTT; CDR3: CASSLQENQPQHF
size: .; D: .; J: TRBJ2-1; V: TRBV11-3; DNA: TGTGTCAACAGCTTACTAAGGGTAATTGAGCAGTTCTTC; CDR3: CVNSLLRVIEQFF
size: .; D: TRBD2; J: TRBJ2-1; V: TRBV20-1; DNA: TGCAATGCTAGAGAAACTAGCGGTGTAGCCAATAAGCAGTTCTTC; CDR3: CNARETSGVANKQFF
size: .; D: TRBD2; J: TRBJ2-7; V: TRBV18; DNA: TGTGCCAGCTCCCCAAACCCCGGGGGGACCTACGAGCAGTACTTC; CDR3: CASSPNPGGTYEQYF
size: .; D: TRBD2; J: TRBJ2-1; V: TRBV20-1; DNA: TGCAGTGCTAGAGACGCTAGCGGGCCCCGTTACAATGGGCAGTTCTTC; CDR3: CSARDASGPRYNGQFF
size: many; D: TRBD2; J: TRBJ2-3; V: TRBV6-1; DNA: TGTGCCAGCACTACTAGCGGACGAGATACGCAGTATTTT; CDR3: CASTTSGRDTQYF
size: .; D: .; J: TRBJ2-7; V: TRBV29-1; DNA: TGCATCGCGGTCGAGCAGGCCCACTCCTACGAGCAGTACTTC; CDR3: CIAVEQAHSYEQYF
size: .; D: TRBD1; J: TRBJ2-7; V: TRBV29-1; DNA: TGCAGCGTTGTCGCCGGGACAGGGGCCTACAAGCAGTACTTC; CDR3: CSVVAGTGAYKQYF
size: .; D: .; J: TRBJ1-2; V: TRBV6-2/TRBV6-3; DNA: TGTGCCAGCAGTTATGGGGGGTGCAACTATGGCTACACCTTC; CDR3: CASSYGGCNYGYTF
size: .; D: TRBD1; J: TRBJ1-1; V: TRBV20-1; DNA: TGCGGACAGGGCGATACGAACACTGAAGCTTTCTTT; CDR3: CGQGDTNTEAFF
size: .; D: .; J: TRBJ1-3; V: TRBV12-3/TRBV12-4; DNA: TGTGCCAGCGGGCGACAGGTCAAGATCTCTGGAAACACCATATATTTT; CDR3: CASGRQVKISGNTIYF
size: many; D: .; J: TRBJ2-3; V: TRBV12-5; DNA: TGTGCTAGTGGTTTGGCCCTATCTGGGTTCACAGATACGCAGTATTTT; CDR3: CASGLALSGFTDTQYF
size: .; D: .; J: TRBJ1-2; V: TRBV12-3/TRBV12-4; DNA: TGTGCCAGCAATTTAGCGTGGGGGCAGTTCTATGGCTACACCTTC; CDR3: CASNLAWGQFYGYTF
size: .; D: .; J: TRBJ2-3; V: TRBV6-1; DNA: TGTGCCAGCAGTGAATGGGGTAGCGCAGATTCACAGTATTTT; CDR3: CASSEWGSADSQYF
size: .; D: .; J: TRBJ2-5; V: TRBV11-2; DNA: TGTACCAGCAACTCCGGACCGGTTCTGGAGACCCAGTACTTC; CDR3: CTSNSGPVLETQYF
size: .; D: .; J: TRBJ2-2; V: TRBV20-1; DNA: TGCAGTGCTAGAGCGGGGGATGCTTTCACCGGGGAGCTGTTTTTT; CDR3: CSARAGDAFTGELFF
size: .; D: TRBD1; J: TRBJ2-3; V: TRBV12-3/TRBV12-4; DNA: TGTGGCAGCAGCACAGGGGGGTACTCCACAGATACGCAGTATTTT; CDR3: CGSSTGGYSTDTQYF